Listed here are 22 T cell receptor beta chains from one sample, sequenced in a study of T cell responses to AZD1222 COVID-19 vaccine. This table comes from immunoSEQ multiplex PCR, and its TCRdb copy is limited to in-frame clones, with some not included. Among around 200,000 clones listed, roughly 93% were seen once. The material sequenced was peripheral blood, taken 28 days after the second dose of the MenACWY control vaccine. The receptor set was obtained from an adult who received the MenACWY meningococcal vaccine as a control.

The rearrangement joins TRBV9 to TRBJ2-2, with 9 bases identical to TRBD1. From germline, CDR1 is SGDLS and CDR2 YYNGEE. V lost 3 bases and J lost 4; bases outside the gene matches: 4. The CDR3 spans 15 residues. CDR3 nucleotide sequence: TGTGCCAGCAGCGCCCGGGACAGGGCCACCGGGGAGCTGTTTTTT. Its translation is CASSARDRATGELFF.

The chain combines TRBV30 with TRBJ1-1, with TRBD1 as a possible D gene (5 bases). The V gene's germline CDR1 is GTSNPN and CDR2 SVGIG (reference sequence). Between the trimmed V and J ends, which lost 0 bases and 8 bases, there was a span of 10 bases. The CDR3 is made up of 12 amino acids. In DNA form, the CDR3 reads TGTGCCTGGAGTGTAAACGGGGGAGAAGCTTTCTTT. Protein product: CAWSVNGGEAFF. The full variable domain, its missing parts supplied by reference TRBV30 and TRBJ1-1, is SQTIHQWPATLVQPVGSPLSLECTVEGTSNPNLYWYRQAAGRGLQLLFYSVGIGQISSEVPQNLSASRPQDRQFILSSKKLLLSDSGFYLCAWSVNGGEAFFGQGTRLTVV.

This clone was counted once. This chain uses TRBV7-8 with TRBJ1-4; D is unclear. The CDR3 contains 12 residues. Germline values: CDR1 SGHVS, CDR2 FQNEAQ. V was cut by 5 bases and J by 7 bases, with 8 bases left in between. CDR3 amino acids: CASSARPEKLFF. The DNA for the CDR3 is TGTGCCAGCAGCGCCCGTCCTGAAAAACTGTTTTTT.

This sequence joins TRBV12-3 or TRBV12-4 and TRBJ2-7; D might be TRBD1 (6 bases). CDR3 size: 13 residues. Trimming stripped 8 bases from V and 7 bases from J, with 18 bases between. CDR3 protein: CASSLRGLGEQYF. In nucleotides, the CDR3 is TGTGCCAGCTCCCTCAGGGGTCTAGGTGAGCAGTACTTC.

The rearrangement uses TRBV3-1 (or the pseudogene TRBV3-2) and TRBJ1-2; 8 bases map to TRBD1. The trim removed 4 bases at V and 12 bases at J, leaving 4 bases unmatched. The CDR3 contains 11 residues. Germline CDR1 and CDR2: LGHDT and YNNKEL (reference sequence). The CDR3 nucleotides read TGTGCCAGCAGCCGCGGACAGGGCAACACCTTC. Protein: CASSRGQGNTF.

The chain combines TRBV2 with TRBJ1-4; D is ambiguous. This CDR3 comprises 14 residues. Germline V gives CDR1 SNHLY, CDR2 FYNNEI. V was clipped by 6 bases and J by 5 bases, with 13 bases between them. CDR3 in DNA: TGTGCCAGCAGCGAAACGCACCTAAATGAAAAACTGTTTTTT. Translated: CASSETHLNEKLFF.

This clone has a handful of counts. The chain recombines TRBV7-2 with TRBJ2-3; D remains ambiguous. Germline CDR1 SGHTA, CDR2 FQGNSA. The CDR3 covers 13 residues. V lost 4 bases to trimming and J lost 4 bases, with 9 bases between them. CDR3 coding DNA: TGTGCCAGCAGCTCCGGTCTCTCAGATACGCAGTATTTT. It encodes CASSSGLSDTQYF.

Only one count was recorded for this clone. J is TRBJ1-6 and V is TRBV3-1 (or the pseudogene TRBV3-2); perhaps TRBD1 as D (6 bases). CDR1 and CDR2 (germline): LGHDT, YNNKEL (reference sequence). The V gene lost 7 bases and the J gene lost 13 bases, with 20 bases spanning the gap. This CDR3 contains 14 residues. CDR3 in amino acids: CASTYREGQLPLHF. The CDR3 DNA reads as TGTGCCAGCACCTACCGCGAAGGACAGTTGCCCCTCCACTTT.

CDR3 DNA sequence: TGTGCCAGCAGCGAGGGGCCTGGAAACACCATATATTTT. Its translation is CASSEGPGNTIYF. The J gene is TRBJ1-3, the V gene TRBV9, with D possibly TRBD1 on 5 matching bases. V was clipped by 3 bases and J by 2 bases, with 6 bases between them. Germline-derived CDR1 and CDR2 are SGDLS and YYNGEE. CDR3 length equals 13 residues.

The chain couples TRBV6-5 to TRBJ1-2; 9 nucleotides match TRBD1. This CDR3 contains 15 residues. With 6 bases clipped from V and 6 bases from J, the junction kept 11 bases outside the gene matches. CDR1 and CDR2 (germline): MNHEY, SVGAGI. CDR3 sequence: CASSLKTGGRNGYTF. The CDR3 DNA follows: TGTGCCAGCAGCCTGAAGACAGGGGGACGTAATGGCTACACCTTC.

The gene calls are TRBV18 and TRBJ1-3, with D possibly matching TRBD1 (5 bases). This CDR3 region has 16 residues. V was shortened by 3 bases and J by 2 bases, with 14 bases between the two germline ends. Germline V gene sequence: CDR1 KGHSH, CDR2 LQKENI. The CDR3 reads CASSPSSIRAGNTIYF. The CDR3 DNA follows: TGTGCCAGCTCACCTAGCTCGATCAGGGCTGGAAACACCATATATTTT.

The V call is TRBV24-1, the J call TRBJ2-1; the D gene could be TRBD1 or TRBD2 (5 bases each). The CDR3 totals 16 residues. Trimming shortened V by 5 bases and J by 0 bases, and 13 bases separated the two germline ends. Germline V lookup: CDR1 KGHDR, CDR2 SFDVKD. CDR3 loop: CATSASGTGSYNEQFF. CDR3 sequence (DNA): TGTGCCACCAGTGCCTCGGGGACCGGCTCCTACAATGAGCAGTTCTTC.

The chain has TRBV2 and TRBJ1-1; unclear D gene. This CDR3 spans 13 amino acids. Germline V lookup: CDR1 SNHLY, CDR2 FYNNEI. Trimming stripped 7 bases from V and 2 bases from J, with 11 bases between. CDR3 coding DNA: TGTGCCAGCACTCCTAGGCTAAACACTGAAGCTTTCTTT. It yields the protein CASTPRLNTEAFF.

The chain employs TRBV5-4 and TRBJ2-5; 7 bases are a match to TRBD2. Germline assignment: CDR1 SGHNT and CDR2 YYREEE (reference sequence). There are 15 residues in the CDR3. The V segment lost 3 bases and the J segment 2 bases; nucleotides outside the gene matches: 7. CDR3 bases: TGTGCCAGCAGCTCGGCAAACGGGGGGCAAGAGACCCAGTACTTC. As protein: CASSSANGGQETQYF.

In nucleotides, the CDR3 is TGTGCCAGCAGACTTACAGTTAACTATGGCTACACCTTC. Translation gives CASRLTVNYGYTF. The V call is TRBV12-3 or TRBV12-4, the J call TRBJ1-2; D not resolved. This CDR3 spans 13 amino acids. The germline V and J ends were trimmed by 6 bases and 1 base, with 9 bases remaining between them.

This chain links TRBV5-1 with TRBJ2-1; TRBD1 agrees at 8 bases. CDR1 and CDR2 (germline): SGHRS, YFSETQ. V lost 7 bases, J lost 3 bases, and 9 bases stayed unmatched. The CDR3 is made up of 15 amino acids. The CDR3 DNA sequence: TGCGCCAGCCTTCCAGGACAGGGTAGCTACAATGAGCAGTTCTTC. Translation: CASLPGQGSYNEQFF. Supplemented by reference TRBV5-1 and TRBJ2-1, the full variable domain reads KAGVTQTPRYLIKTRGQQVTLSCSPISGHRSVSWYQQTPGQGLQFLFEYFSETQRNKGNFPGRFSGRQFSNSRSEMNVSTLELGDSALYLCASLPGQGSYNEQFFGPGTRLTVL.

This chain uses TRBV6-5 with TRBJ2-3; 12 nucleotides align to TRBD2. This CDR3 contains 13 residues. With V trimmed by 6 bases and J by 5 bases, 0 bases remained unmatched. Germline loops: CDR1 MNHEY, CDR2 SVGAGI. The CDR3: CASRLAGGDTQYF. DNA for the CDR3: TGTGCCAGCAGACTAGCGGGGGGAGATACGCAGTATTTT.

This chain links TRBV18 with TRBJ1-1, with D hard to call. Germline V lookup: CDR1 KGHSH, CDR2 LQKENI. There are 14 residues in the CDR3. Trimming took off 0 bases at V and 1 base at J, with 6 bases between the two ends. The CDR3 spells CASSPPRGNTEAFF. CDR3 in DNA: TGTGCCAGCTCACCACCGCGAGGGAACACTGAAGCTTTCTTT.

This CDR3 is CASKGRPTGGETQYF. DNA of the CDR3: TGTGCCAGCAAAGGGCGACCGACAGGGGGCGAGACCCAGTACTTC. V gene TRBV27 combines with J gene TRBJ2-5; 10 bases align to TRBD1. The J segment lost 5 bases and the V segment lost 7 bases, leaving 10 bases of the junction unmatched. Germline assignment: CDR1 MNHEY and CDR2 SMNVEV (reference sequence). The CDR3 sequence is 15 residues long.

The rearrangement joins TRBV29-1 to TRBJ1-1; no clear D gene. V was shortened by 7 bases and J by 4 bases, with 7 bases between the two germline ends. CDR3 length: 10 residues. Per the germline V gene, CDR1 is SQVTM and CDR2 is ANQGSEA. This CDR3 is CSAGLTEAFF. DNA of the CDR3: TGCAGCGCTGGACTCACTGAAGCTTTCTTT.

The rearrangement uses TRBV3-1 (or the pseudogene TRBV3-2) and TRBJ1-2; perhaps TRBD1 as D (5 bases). Germline V lookup: CDR1 LGHDT, CDR2 YNNKEL (reference sequence). V was shortened by 4 bases and J by 8 bases, with 17 bases between the two germline ends. The CDR3 is 14 amino acids. The CDR3 nucleotides read TGTGCCAGCAGCCCTACAGAGGGGCCCCGGGGCTACACCTTC. Translation gives CASSPTEGPRGYTF.

The chain combines TRBV18 with TRBJ1-2, with unresolved D. The CDR3 covers 13 residues. In germline, CDR1 is KGHSH, CDR2 LQKENI. Trimming removed 2 bases from V and 2 bases from J, with 6 bases in between. The CDR3 is CASSPNSNYGYTF. The CDR3 DNA sequence: TGTGCCAGCTCACCAAACAGCAACTATGGCTACACCTTC.